The present T cell receptor beta chain was sequenced within a study of control samples from healthy donors and cancer patients. The table came from immunoSEQ multiplex PCR; TCRdb's copy has only in-frame clones and leaves some out. The sample contains about 13,000 clones, approximately 77% of which appear only once. To note about this clone: One end of the junction does not line up with germline, which may come from a read error.

The germline V gene has CDR1 SGHRS and CDR2 YFSETQ. The CDR3 runs 10 residues. Sequencing was performed on formalin-fixed, paraffin-embedded tissue. The V gene is TRBV5-1, the J gene TRBJ1-2; no clear D. The receptor was isolated from a male donor with melanoma. The CDR3 protein is CASSPAPGPF. Here the CDR3 DNA reads TGCGCCAGCAGCCCCGCACCCGGGCCCTTC.